The clone carrying this T cell receptor beta chain was counted only a few times. In the authors' methods: From reference gene primer amplification, estimates of nucleated cell counts were derived. The method was immunoSEQ multiplex PCR; TCRdb's version includes in-frame clones alone and lacks a portion of them. V and J calls and clone size are copied from that table; D and trimming were computed from the DNA. The sample holds roughly 300,000 clones, 70% to 90% seen once. This specimen belongs to a study of blood T cell repertoires in COVID-19. Study-wide background: Researchers got acute and convalescent COVID-19 samples from the United States, Italy and Spain.

After removal of 8 bases from V and 5 bases from J, the junction contained 12 bases not matched to a gene. The CDR3 totals 16 residues. Germline V gene lookup returns CDR1 MDHEN and CDR2 SYDVKM. The sequence derives from a woman between 50 and 59 years old who had recovered from COVID-19. Input material: peripheral blood. The chain couples TRBV28 to TRBJ2-1; 10 bases map to TRBD2. The CDR3, as DNA: TGTGCCAGCTGGGGACCGGGACTAGCGCTACACAATGAGCAGTTCTTC. Translated: CASWGPGLALHNEQFF. Filled out from reference TRBV28 and TRBJ2-1, the complete variable domain reads DVKVTQSSRYLVKRTGEKVFLECVQDMDHENMFWYRQDPGLGLRLIYFSYDVKMKEKGDIPEGYSVSREKKERFSLILESASTNQTSMYLCASWGPGLALHNEQFFGPGTRLTVL.